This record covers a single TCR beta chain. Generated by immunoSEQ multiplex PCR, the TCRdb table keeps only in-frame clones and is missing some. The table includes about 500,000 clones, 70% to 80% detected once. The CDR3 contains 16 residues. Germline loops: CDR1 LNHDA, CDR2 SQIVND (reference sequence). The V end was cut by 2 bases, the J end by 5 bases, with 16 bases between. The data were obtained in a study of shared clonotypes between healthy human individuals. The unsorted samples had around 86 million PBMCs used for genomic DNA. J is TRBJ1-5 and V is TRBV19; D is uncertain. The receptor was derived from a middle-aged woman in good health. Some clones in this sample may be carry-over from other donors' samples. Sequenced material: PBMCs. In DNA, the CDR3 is TGTGCCAGTAGTATACGTCGTGGTCAAAGGCATCAGCCCCAGCATTTT. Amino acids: CASSIRRGQRHQPQHF.